The T cell receptor beta chain described here comes from a study of regulatory T cells in long-lasting Graves disease. Findings and limits, study-wide: Analyses excluded thyroid tissue, covering peripheral blood alone. There were preferences for TRBV28, TRBJ1-2 and TRBJ2-5 in persistent disease. It is possible that accuracy was reduced by the small size of the sample.

Libraries of TCR beta came from iRepertoire HTBI primers plus Arm-PCR of CDR3 regions. MiXCR was run by TCRdb on the multiplex PCR reads, yielding one entry per CDR3 protein. Altogether some 450,000 distinct CDR3 sequences are present, around 20% being singletons, with the ten largest covering around 26%. Specified time point: persistent/refractory GD, antithyroid drugs over 5 years with positive TRAb. The authors made the TCR library using RNA they extracted from PBMCs. Concerning this clonotype: Its antigen remains unknown. The junction shows a germline mismatch at one end, possibly a read error.

The CDR3 length is 14 residues. Germline V gene lookup returns CDR1 WSHSY and CDR2 SAAADI. Sequencing used peripheral blood mononuclear cells (PBMCs), obtained when the disease was refractory, from a patient treated with antithyroid drugs. The rearrangement joins TRBV10-2 to TRBJ1-5; the D is unclear. The TCR comes from a female donor with Graves disease. The CDR3 loop reads CASSEGLGNQPQHF. The CDR3 bases are TGTGCCAGCAGTGAAGGGTTGGGGAATCAGCCCCAGCATTTT.